These 17 T cell receptor beta chains came from one sample sequenced in a study of cytomegalovirus exposure and HLA in healthy donors. The PCR used 60 Vbeta and 13 Jbeta primers. Generated by immunoSEQ multiplex PCR, the TCRdb table keeps only in-frame clones and is missing some. The sample carries 95,000 to 150,000 clones, over 50% recorded once. The source material was PBMCs. All receptors derive from a woman aged 40 to 50 in good health and CMV-seropositive.

The chain uses TRBV6-5 and TRBJ1-2; D might be TRBD1 (6 bases). This CDR3 has 12 amino acids. Trimming stripped 4 bases from V and 5 bases from J, with 8 bases between. CDR1 MNHEY and CDR2 SVGAGI come from the germline V gene. The CDR3 DNA reads as TGTGCCAGCAGTTTACAGGGATATGGCTACACCTTC. This codes for CASSLQGYGYTF.

This clone was seen a handful of times. This chain uses TRBV5-1 with TRBJ2-7, with 8 nucleotides matching TRBD2. Germline V gene lookup returns CDR1 SGHRS and CDR2 YFSETQ. Trimming at V came to 5 bases and at J to 0 bases, leaving 7 bases not matched to a gene. The CDR3 runs 15 residues. CDR3 in amino acids: CASRRASGSSYEQYF. The CDR3, as DNA: TGCGCCAGCAGGAGGGCTAGCGGGTCCTCCTACGAGCAGTACTTC. Complete variable domain (other parts from reference TRBV5-1 and TRBJ2-7): KAGVTQTPRYLIKTRGQQVTLSCSPISGHRSVSWYQQTPGQGLQFLFEYFSETQRNKGNFPGRFSGRQFSNSRSEMNVSTLELGDSALYLCASRRASGSSYEQYFGPGTRLTVT.

This chain links TRBV4-2 with TRBJ2-7; D possibly corresponds to TRBD1 (7 bases). V lost 1 base and J 3 bases, leaving 13 bases between the germline ends. The germline V gene encodes CDR1 LGHNA and CDR2 YNFKEQ. The CDR3 has 15 residues. Here the CDR3 reads CASSQGGTDLYEQYF. Written as DNA, the CDR3 is TGTGCCAGCAGCCAAGGCGGGACAGACCTCTACGAGCAGTACTTC.

CDR3 loop: CASSPETGKGSEQFF. In DNA, the CDR3 is TGTGCCAGCTCACCAGAGACAGGGAAAGGGAGTGAGCAGTTCTTC. The chain joins TRBV18 to TRBJ2-1; 7 bases are a match to TRBD1. Germline CDR1 reads KGHSH; CDR2 reads LQKENI. V was clipped by 2 bases and J by 9 bases; unmatched bases: 10. The CDR3 is made up of 15 amino acids.

This chain joins TRBV6-1 and TRBJ1-4; D remains unclear. Germline CDR1 MNHNS, CDR2 SASEGT. The CDR3 loop spans 14 amino acids. V lost 6 bases and J lost 0, with 8 bases in between. CDR3 nucleotides: TGTGCCAGCAGCACAGCCCCAACTAATGAAAAACTGTTTTTT. Amino acid sequence: CASSTAPTNEKLFF.

The gene calls are TRBV9 and TRBJ2-3, with TRBD2 matching over 7 bases. Germline V gene sequence: CDR1 SGDLS, CDR2 YYNGEE. The CDR3 sequence is 16 residues long. J gave up 0 bases and V 4 bases, and 8 bases lay outside the gene matches. The CDR3 reads CASSSGDYPSTDTQYF. The CDR3 DNA sequence: TGTGCCAGCAGCTCCGGGGACTACCCTAGCACAGATACGCAGTATTTT.

There are a few counts of this clone. The rearrangement links TRBV19 to TRBJ1-1, with TRBD1 matching 7 bases. CDR3 length equals 13 residues. The J segment lost 0 bases and the V segment lost 10 bases, leaving 5 bases of the junction unmatched. Germline V gives CDR1 LNHDA, CDR2 SQIVND (reference sequence). CDR3: CATQDRLNTEAFF. The CDR3 nucleotides are TGTGCCACCCAGGACAGGCTGAACACTGAAGCTTTCTTT. Full variable domain (outside the CDR3, taken from reference TRBV19 and TRBJ1-1): DGGITQSPKYLFRKEGQNVTLSCEQNLNHDAMYWYRQDPGQGLRLIYYSQIVNDFQKGDIAEGYSVSREKKESFPLTVTSAQKNPTAFYLCATQDRLNTEAFFGQGTRLTVV.

The chain couples TRBV27 to TRBJ1-2; D may be TRBD1 (6 bases). The ends were cut back, 7 bases at V and 0 bases at J, with 21 bases in the middle. Germline CDR1 MNHEY, CDR2 SMNVEV (reference sequence). CDR3 length: 17 residues. CDR3 sequence: CASTPLYRDKTNYGYTF. Written as DNA, the CDR3 is TGTGCCAGCACTCCCCTTTACCGGGACAAGACTAACTATGGCTACACCTTC.

J is TRBJ2-7 and V is TRBV4-1, with no clear D. Deletions cut 0 bases from V and 6 bases from J, with 9 bases between. Germline assignment: CDR1 MGHRA and CDR2 YSYEKL. The CDR3 totals 13 residues. The CDR3 DNA reads TGCGCCAGCAGCCAAGATCTTGCGCTCGAGCAGTACTTC. It encodes CASSQDLALEQYF.

The gene calls are TRBV28 and TRBJ1-5; D unresolved. Trimming shortened V by 7 bases and J by 2 bases, and 12 bases separated the two germline ends. The length of the CDR3 is 14 residues. The germline CDR1 and CDR2 sequences are MDHEN and SYDVKM. The CDR3, as DNA: TGTGCCAGCAAAGGACCCGGGGGCAATCAGCCCCAGCATTTT. It is translated as CASKGPGGNQPQHF.

The V gene is TRBV9, the J gene TRBJ2-1; 10 bases map to TRBD2. The J segment lost 2 bases and the V segment lost 1 base, leaving 6 bases of the junction unmatched. In germline, CDR1 is SGDLS, CDR2 YYNGEE. The CDR3 has 17 amino acids. Here the CDR3 reads CASSVSLAGNTYNEQFF. In DNA form, the CDR3 reads TGTGCCAGCAGCGTATCACTAGCGGGGAACACCTACAATGAGCAGTTCTTC.

In its sample, this clone was seen a few times. The chain uses TRBV6-4 and TRBJ2-3; TRBD1 might be the D (6 bases). V was trimmed by 5 bases and J by 3 bases, leaving 9 bases between them. Looked up from germline, CDR1 is MRHNA and CDR2 is SNTAGT. CDR3 length: 13 amino acids. The CDR3 bases are TGTGCCAGCAGTAACAGGGAGACAGATACGCAGTATTTT. Translating gives CASSNRETDTQYF.

This sequence joins TRBV5-1 and TRBJ2-3; D is ambiguous. CDR3 length equals 13 residues. Germline V gene data show CDR1 as SGHRS and CDR2 as YFSETQ. V was cut by 4 bases and J by 3 bases, with 9 bases left in between. The DNA for the CDR3 is TGCGCCAGCAGCATACTAACGACAGATACGCAGTATTTT. Translating it yields CASSILTTDTQYF.

The chain carries TRBV9 and TRBJ2-2; possibly TRBD2 for D (5 bases). This CDR3 is built from 14 residues. Germline CDR1 SGDLS, CDR2 YYNGEE. V was pared by 4 bases and J by 4 bases, with 11 bases between. Here the CDR3 DNA reads TGTGCCAGCAGCCTGGACTGGTCCACCGGGGAGCTGTTTTTT. This encodes CASSLDWSTGELFF.

The V gene is TRBV11-2, the J gene TRBJ2-7, with a possible D match to TRBD1 (5 bases). V dropped 3 bases and J dropped 6 bases, with 15 bases sitting between them. CDR3 length: 14 residues. CDR1 and CDR2 (germline): SGHAT, FQNNGV. CDR3 bases: TGTGCCAGCAGCTTCGGTTCAGGGCCGGGCGAGCAGTACTTC. Translated: CASSFGSGPGEQYF. Full variable domain (missing parts from reference TRBV11-2 and TRBJ2-7): EAGVAQSPRYKIIEKRQSVAFWCNPISGHATLYWYQQILGQGPKLLIQFQNNGVVDDSQLPKDRFSAERLKGVDSTLKIQPAKLEDSAVYLCASSFGSGPGEQYFGPGTRLTVT.

This clone has a handful of counts. The chain links TRBV19 to TRBJ1-2; D is perhaps TRBD1 (6 bases). The V gene lost 1 base and the J gene lost 8 bases, with 17 bases spanning the gap. The CDR3 covers 15 residues. Germline loops: CDR1 LNHDA, CDR2 SQIVND (reference sequence). This CDR3 is CASSIAIQGSEGYTF. In nucleotides, the CDR3 is TGTGCCAGTAGTATAGCCATACAGGGTTCGGAAGGCTACACCTTC.

The V and J genes are TRBV7-9 and TRBJ1-5, with a possible D match to TRBD1 (6 bases). The length of the CDR3 is 17 residues. The germline V gene has CDR1 SEHNR and CDR2 FQNEAQ (reference sequence). Trimming shortened V by 0 bases and J by 0 bases, and 12 bases separated the two germline ends. DNA for the CDR3: TGTGCCAGCAGCTTAGCCGCCCGGACAGATAGCAATCAGCCCCAGCATTTT. Translating gives CASSLAARTDSNQPQHF.